This T cell receptor (beta chain) was found in a study of T cells expressing NK-cell markers. Note on this clonotype: Antigen unknown.

Points from the study as a whole: Several donors likewise had their CD3+CD56-NKG2C+ fraction led by these clonotypes. The contribution of dominant NKG2C+ clonotypes to CD8+ T cells in six donors was about 1.0-8%.

Germline CDR1 is SNHLY and CDR2 is FYNNEI. This CDR3 is built from 13 residues. No DNA is given; TCRdb re-called the 5' RACE reads and lists each CDR3 protein once. The data include roughly 390,000 distinct CDR3 sequences; the top ten clones carry around a tenth. The origin of this receptor is a woman aged 45-65 years in good health. Sequenced: blood T cells: a sorted CD56 or NKG2C T cell subset, CD4+ or CD8+ T cells, or bulk PBMC T cells (not recorded which). The rearrangement joins TRBV2 to TRBJ2-1; there is no DNA to check the TCRdb D call of TRBD2. The CDR3 loop reads CASRGTGPHEQFF.